This T cell receptor (beta chain) was recorded in a study of CD8 T cells in ankylosing spondylitis. Findings and caveats of the study: Blood from ankylosing spondylitis patients appeared to carry a characteristic roughly eight-variant TCR beta motif.

With 6 bases removed from V and 7 bases from J, the gap between germline ends came to 7 bases. The CDR3 runs 12 residues. This clonotype was seen only a few times. The antigen is undetermined. Quantitative 5'-RACE with molecular barcodes produced the TCR beta libraries. TCRdb recomputed calls from the 5' RACE reads with MiXCR, one row per CDR3 protein. This table has about 280,000 distinct CDR3 sequences, 20% appearing once. The V call is TRBV12-3 or TRBV12-4, the J call TRBJ1-6; D gene unclear. The material sequenced was blood, either unsorted or a sorted T cell fraction (not recorded which). This receptor was taken from a male donor with ankylosing spondylitis or in good health (not recorded which). For the CDR3, the DNA is TGTGCCAGCAGCCAAAAAAATTCACCCCTCCACTTT. It translates to CASSQKNSPLHF.